The present T cell receptor (beta chain) was sequenced within a study of blood T cell repertoires in COVID-19 (dated by TCRdb to about 2020). Context from the whole study: The collaborator samples originated in the United States, Italy and Spain and spanned the acute and convalescent phases of COVID-19. HLA class I and class II types, where available, came from metadata supplied by the sample provider rather than from assay-based typing. Subjects who had been exposed to COVID-19, were actively infected with it, or had recovered from it provided the deeply sampled blood TCRbeta repertoires that made up the dataset. The repertoires were released in a freely available public database intended as a resource for research on the immune response to SARS-CoV-2. The samples were drawn from two sources: the first 160 participants of the ongoing ImmuneRACE study, and 950 to 1,500 subjects contributed by 6 global collaborators. Sample metadata almost always included a de-identified subject ID, COVID-19 status, age in years and sex. The prospective study material was composed of cDNA or gDNA derived from T cells, B-cell-depleted T cells, or PBMCs. What the study reported, not specific to this receptor: Clinical and demographic metadata were provided uncurated, with the amount varying by source and participant.

CDR1 and CDR2 (SNHLY, FYNNEI) derive from the germline V gene. From the cysteine through the phenylalanine, the CDR3 covers 13 amino acids. The kept DNA is CDR3 alone, 39 bases in frame from the first base. Relative to germline, V is 9 bases shorter and J is 0 bases shorter, with 11 bases between their ends. Whole blood was collected in K2EDTA tubes by collaborating institutions according to the institutions' own protocols. Collaborator samples were shipped for TCRbeta analysis as frozen whole blood, isolated PBMCs, or DNA extracted from either sample type. TCRbeta CDR3 regions were amplified from genomic DNA using the immunoSEQ Assay, a bias-controlled multiplex PCR. In the authors' own workflow: Within the assay, amplification of reference gene primers was used to estimate how many nucleated cells each sample contained. Sequence reads were collapsed and filtered to measure the absolute abundance of every unique TCRbeta CDR3 rearrangement. For each sample, productive Simpson clonality was calculated as the square root of Simpson's diversity index across productive rearrangements. TCRdb provides this immuneACCESS table in a form limited to in-frame rearrangements. Some clones are lacking; in checked studies, under half of them reflect an unresolved V gene, and why the rest are absent is not known. That table supplies the V and J calls and clone size; D and trimming were determined from the DNA. The sample table lists tens of thousands of clones, 81% of them with a count of one. 20% to 30% of the sample is in the top ten clones.

Regarding this clone: This clone's antigen is unknown. The record has no base qualities; no much larger clone is one base away.

This sequence originates from an older man with active or convalescent COVID-19. Sequencing was performed on peripheral blood. The rearranged chain carries TRBV2 and TRBJ1-1; the D gene is perhaps TRBD1, on 6 matching bases. The CDR3 reads CARSDRLNTEAFF. The bases are TGTGCCAGATCCGACAGGTTGAACACTGAAGCTTTCTTT.